The present entry profiles one T cell receptor beta chain with its context. Through Arm-PCR of CDR3 regions and iRepertoire HTBI primers, TCR beta libraries were built. Using its own MiXCR run on the multiplex PCR reads, TCRdb lists one record per CDR3 protein. The sample gives about 470,000 distinct CDR3 sequences, around 21% of which show up once; roughly 8% is in the top ten. This sample is drawn from a study of regulatory T cells in long-lasting Graves disease. The trim removed 1 base at V and 0 bases at J, leaving 12 bases unmatched. CDR1 is DFQATT and CDR2 is SNEGSKA in the germline V gene (reference sequence). This CDR3 is built from 17 residues. Time point specified: persistent/refractory GD, antithyroid drugs over 5 years with positive TRAb. Generation of the TCR library employed RNA extracted from PBMCs.

Sequenced here: peripheral blood mononuclear cells (PBMCs), sampled when the disease was refractory, from a patient treated with antithyroid drugs. V and J are TRBV20-1 and TRBJ2-7, with 7 nucleotides matching TRBD2. This TCR was sampled from a female donor with Graves disease. CDR3 DNA: TGCAGTGCTAGAGCGGGAGGCTCCTTAGTGTCCTCCTACGAGCAGTACTTC. Its translation: CSARAGGSLVSSYEQYF.